This T cell receptor (beta chain) stems from a study of blood T cell repertoires in COVID-19. Clones were read by immunoSEQ multiplex PCR, and TCRdb kept only the in-frame ones, dropping some. The table lists roughly 130,000 clones, over 80% of them singletons. This TCR was recovered from a man between 70 and 80 years old with acute or convalescent COVID-19. Sample: peripheral blood.

The CDR3 DNA follows: TGCGCCAGCAGCTTGGCCGGGTCGAGCAATCAGCCCCAGCATTTT. This sequence encodes CASSLAGSSNQPQHF. The V and J genes are TRBV5-1 and TRBJ1-5; D not resolved. Germline lookup yields CDR1 SGHRS and CDR2 YFSETQ. The CDR3 has 15 amino acids. The V gene lost 0 bases and the J gene lost 1 base, with 8 bases spanning the gap.